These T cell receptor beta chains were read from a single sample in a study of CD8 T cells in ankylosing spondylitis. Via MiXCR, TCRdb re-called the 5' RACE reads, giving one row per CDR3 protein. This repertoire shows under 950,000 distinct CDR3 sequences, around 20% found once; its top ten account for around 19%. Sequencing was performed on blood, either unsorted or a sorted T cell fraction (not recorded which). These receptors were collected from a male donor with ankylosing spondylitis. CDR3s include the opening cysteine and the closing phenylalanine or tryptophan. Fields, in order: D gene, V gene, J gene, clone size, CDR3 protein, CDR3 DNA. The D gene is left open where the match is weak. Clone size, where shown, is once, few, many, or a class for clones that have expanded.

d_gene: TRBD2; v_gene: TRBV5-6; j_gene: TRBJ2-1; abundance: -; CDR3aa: CASSPRRGSSYNEQFF; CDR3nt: TGTGCCAGCAGCCCCCGGCGGGGGAGCTCCTACAATGAGCAGTTCTTC
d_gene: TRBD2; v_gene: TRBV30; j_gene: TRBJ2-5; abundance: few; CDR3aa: CAWSVSSGRSLETQYF; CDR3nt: TGTGCCTGGAGTGTTTCTAGCGGGAGGAGTTTAGAGACCCAGTACTTC
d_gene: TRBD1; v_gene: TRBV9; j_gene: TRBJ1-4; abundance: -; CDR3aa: CASGQGTGEKLFF; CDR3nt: TGTGCCAGCGGACAGGGGACCGGTGAAAAACTGTTTTTT
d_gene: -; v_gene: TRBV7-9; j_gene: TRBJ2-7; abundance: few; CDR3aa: CASSLAWQGTNHEQYF; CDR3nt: TGTGCCAGCAGCTTAGCGTGGCAGGGGACAAACCACGAGCAGTACTTC
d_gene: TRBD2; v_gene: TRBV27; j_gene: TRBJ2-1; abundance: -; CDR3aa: CASRQTSGGQQFF; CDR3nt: TGTGCCAGCAGGCAGACTAGCGGGGGGCAGCAGTTCTTC
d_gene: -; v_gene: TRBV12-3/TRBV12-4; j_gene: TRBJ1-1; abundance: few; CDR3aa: CASRGLGNTEAFF; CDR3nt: TGTGCCAGCCGAGGCTTGGGGAACACTGAAGCTTTCTTT
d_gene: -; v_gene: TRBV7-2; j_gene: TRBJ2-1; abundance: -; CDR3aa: CASSKIDSDYNEQFF; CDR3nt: TGTGCCAGCAGCAAAATTGACTCAGACTACAATGAGCAGTTCTTC
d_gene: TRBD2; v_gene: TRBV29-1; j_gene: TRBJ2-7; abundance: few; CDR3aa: CSVGGLAGDYEQYF; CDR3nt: TGCAGCGTTGGGGGTCTAGCGGGGGATTACGAGCAGTACTTC
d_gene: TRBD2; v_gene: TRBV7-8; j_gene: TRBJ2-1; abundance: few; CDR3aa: CASSFQTSGGFYNEQFF; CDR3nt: TGTGCCAGCAGCTTCCAGACTAGCGGGGGGTTTTACAATGAGCAGTTCTTC
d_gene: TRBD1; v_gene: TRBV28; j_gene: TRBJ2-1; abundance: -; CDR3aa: CASSSRTGGYNEQFF; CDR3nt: TGTGCCAGCAGTTCCCGGACAGGGGGCTACAATGAGCAGTTCTTC
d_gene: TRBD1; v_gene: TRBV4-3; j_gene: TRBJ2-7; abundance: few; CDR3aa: CASSLEKDRVYEQYF; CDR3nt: TGCGCCAGCAGCCTCGAAAAGGACAGGGTCTACGAGCAGTACTTC
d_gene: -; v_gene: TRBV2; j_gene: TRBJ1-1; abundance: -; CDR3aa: CASSPRRGTEAFF; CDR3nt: TGTGCCAGCAGCCCCCGGAGGGGCACTGAAGCTTTCTTT
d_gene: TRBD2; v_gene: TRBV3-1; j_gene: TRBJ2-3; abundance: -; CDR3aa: CASSPAGGVNTQYF; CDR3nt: TGTGCCAGCAGCCCAGCGGGAGGTGTGAATACGCAGTATTTT
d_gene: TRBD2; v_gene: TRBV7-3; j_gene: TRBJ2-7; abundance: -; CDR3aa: CASSLNAAGLYEQYF; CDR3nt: TGTGCCAGCAGCTTAAATGCAGCGGGACTCTACGAGCAGTACTTC
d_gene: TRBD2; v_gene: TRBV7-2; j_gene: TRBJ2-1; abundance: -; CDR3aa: CASSLVRASGPYNEQFF; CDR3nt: TGTGCCAGCAGCTTAGTTAGGGCTAGCGGACCGTACAATGAGCAGTTCTTC
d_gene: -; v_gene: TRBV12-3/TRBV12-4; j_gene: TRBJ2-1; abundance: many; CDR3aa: CASSLMTSHNEQFF; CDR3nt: TGTGCCAGCAGTTTAATGACCTCGCACAATGAGCAGTTCTTC
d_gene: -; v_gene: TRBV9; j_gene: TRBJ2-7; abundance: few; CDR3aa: CASSTPGRPLGEQYF; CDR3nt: TGTGCCAGCAGCACCCCGGGGAGACCGTTAGGCGAGCAGTACTTC
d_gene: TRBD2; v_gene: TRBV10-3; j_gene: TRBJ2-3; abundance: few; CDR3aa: CAISEPLIQREGPGGVDSTDTQYF; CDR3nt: TGTGCCATCAGTGAGCCCTTGATCCAGCGGGAGGGCCCAGGGGGGGTGGATAGCACAGATACGCAGTATTTT
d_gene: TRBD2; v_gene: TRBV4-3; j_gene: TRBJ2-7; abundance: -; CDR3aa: CASSLASGNSYEQYF; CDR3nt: TGCGCCAGCAGCCTGGCGAGCGGGAACTCCTACGAGCAGTACTTC
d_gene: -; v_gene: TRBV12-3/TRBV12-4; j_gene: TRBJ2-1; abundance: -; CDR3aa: CASRGVEQFF; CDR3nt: TGTGCCAGCAGGGGTGTTGAGCAGTTCTTC
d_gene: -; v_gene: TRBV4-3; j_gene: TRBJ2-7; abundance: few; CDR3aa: CASSQDRGETFSYEQYF; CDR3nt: TGCGCCAGCAGCCAAGATCGAGGGGAGACCTTCTCCTACGAGCAGTACTTC
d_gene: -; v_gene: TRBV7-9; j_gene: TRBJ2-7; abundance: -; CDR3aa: CASSPPFIHGNEQYF; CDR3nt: TGTGCCAGCAGCCCCCCCTTTATACACGGAAACGAGCAGTACTTC
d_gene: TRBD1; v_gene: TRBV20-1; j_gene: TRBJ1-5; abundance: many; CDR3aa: CSARFGTGDNQPQHF; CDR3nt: TGCAGTGCTAGATTTGGGACAGGGGACAATCAGCCCCAGCATTTT
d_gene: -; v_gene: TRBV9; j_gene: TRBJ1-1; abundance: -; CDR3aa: CASSTRLGLEAFF; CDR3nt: TGTGCCAGCAGCACAAGACTAGGTCTTGAAGCTTTCTTT
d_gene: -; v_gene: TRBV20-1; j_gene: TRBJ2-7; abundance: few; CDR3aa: CSARGWGGYEQYF; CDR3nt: TGCAGTGCTAGGGGATGGGGAGGATACGAGCAGTACTTC
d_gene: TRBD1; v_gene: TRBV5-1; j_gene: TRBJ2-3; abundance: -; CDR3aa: CASSLVDRKDTQYF; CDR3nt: TGCGCCAGCAGCTTGGTGGACAGGAAAGATACGCAGTATTTT
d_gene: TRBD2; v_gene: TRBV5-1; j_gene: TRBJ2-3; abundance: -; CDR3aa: CASSPIAGGPSDTQYF; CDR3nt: TGCGCCAGCAGCCCGATAGCGGGAGGGCCCTCAGATACGCAGTATTTT
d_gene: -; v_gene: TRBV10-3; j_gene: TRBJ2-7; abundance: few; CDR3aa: CAISESPAGSYEQYF; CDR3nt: TGTGCCATCAGTGAGTCACCCGCTGGCTCCTACGAGCAGTACTTC
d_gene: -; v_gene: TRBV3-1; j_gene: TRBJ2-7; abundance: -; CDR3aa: CASSQAMAEQYF; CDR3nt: TGTGCCAGCAGCCAAGCTATGGCCGAGCAGTACTTC
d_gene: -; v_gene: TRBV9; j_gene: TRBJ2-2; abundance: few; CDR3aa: CASSVGLNSNTGELFF; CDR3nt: TGTGCCAGCAGCGTAGGGCTAAACTCGAACACCGGGGAGCTGTTTTTT
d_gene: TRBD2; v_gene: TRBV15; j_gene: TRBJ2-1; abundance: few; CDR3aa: CATSARLGAGGIYNEQFF; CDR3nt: TGTGCCACCAGCGCCCGACTTGGAGCGGGGGGAATTTACAATGAGCAGTTCTTC
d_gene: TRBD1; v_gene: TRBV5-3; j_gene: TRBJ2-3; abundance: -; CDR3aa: CARSLTLGQGNTDTQYF; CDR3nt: TGTGCCAGAAGCTTGACTCTGGGACAGGGGAATACAGATACGCAGTATTTT
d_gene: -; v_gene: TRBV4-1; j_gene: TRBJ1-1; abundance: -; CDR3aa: CASSQVAGTTEAFF; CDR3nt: TGCGCCAGCAGCCAAGTAGCAGGGACCACTGAAGCTTTCTTT
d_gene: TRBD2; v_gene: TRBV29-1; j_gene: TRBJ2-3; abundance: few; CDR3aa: CSVGGLAGGLPDTQYF; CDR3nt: TGCAGCGTGGGCGGACTAGCGGGAGGTCTGCCAGATACGCAGTATTTT
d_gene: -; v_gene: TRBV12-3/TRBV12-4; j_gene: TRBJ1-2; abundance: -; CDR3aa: CASIRGKGGGYGYTF; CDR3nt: TGTGCCAGCATTCGCGGGAAGGGTGGTGGGTATGGCTACACCTTC
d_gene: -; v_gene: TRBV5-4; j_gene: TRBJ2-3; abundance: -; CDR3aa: CASSLGLGYTDTQYF; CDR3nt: TGTGCCAGCAGCTTGGGACTAGGGTACACAGATACGCAGTATTTT
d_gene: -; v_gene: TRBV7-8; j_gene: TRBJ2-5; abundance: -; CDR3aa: CASSLLDQETQYF; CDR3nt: TGTGCCAGCAGCTTACTGGACCAAGAGACCCAGTACTTC
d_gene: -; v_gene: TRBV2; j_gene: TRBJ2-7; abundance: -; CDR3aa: CASSVGRLVEVRF; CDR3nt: TGTGCCAGCAGTGTCGGTCGGTTGGTAGAGGTTCGCTTC
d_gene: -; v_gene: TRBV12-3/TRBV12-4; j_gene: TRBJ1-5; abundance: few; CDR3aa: CASTWGMLGVNQPQHF; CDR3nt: TGTGCCAGCACTTGGGGGATGCTGGGGGTAAATCAGCCCCAGCATTTT
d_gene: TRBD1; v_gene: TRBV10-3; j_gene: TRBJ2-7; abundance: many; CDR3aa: CAISGDRGQEEQYF; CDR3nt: TGTGCCATCAGTGGGGACAGGGGGCAAGAGGAGCAGTACTTC
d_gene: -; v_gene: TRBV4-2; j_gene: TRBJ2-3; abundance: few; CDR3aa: CASSQDLGSDTQYF; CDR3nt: TGTGCCAGCAGCCAAGATCTGGGCTCAGATACGCAGTATTTT
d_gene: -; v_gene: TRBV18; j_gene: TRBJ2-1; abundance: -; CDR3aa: CASSPGTAFNEQFF; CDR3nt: TGTGCCAGCTCACCCGGGACGGCGTTCAATGAGCAGTTCTTC
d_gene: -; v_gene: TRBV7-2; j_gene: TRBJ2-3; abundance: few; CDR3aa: CASSSRLRGSDTQYF; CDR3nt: TGTGCCAGCAGTTCGAGACTTAGAGGTTCCGATACGCAGTATTTT
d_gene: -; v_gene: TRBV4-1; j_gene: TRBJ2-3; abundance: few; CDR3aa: CASSQEGTRHTDTQYF; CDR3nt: TGCGCCAGCAGCCAAGAAGGGACGCGGCACACAGATACGCAGTATTTT
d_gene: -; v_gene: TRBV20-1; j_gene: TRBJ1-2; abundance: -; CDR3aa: CSPPGTSGYTF; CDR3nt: TGCAGTCCCCCAGGGACAAGTGGCTACACCTTC
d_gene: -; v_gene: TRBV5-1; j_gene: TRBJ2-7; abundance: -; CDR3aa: CTSSLEPGLSSYEQYF; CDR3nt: TGCACCAGCAGCTTGGAACCGGGACTGAGCTCCTACGAGCAGTACTTC
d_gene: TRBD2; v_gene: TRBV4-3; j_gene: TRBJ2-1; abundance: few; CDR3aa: CASSQEGTTTEQFF; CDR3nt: TGCGCCAGCAGCCAAGAAGGGACTACGACTGAGCAGTTCTTC
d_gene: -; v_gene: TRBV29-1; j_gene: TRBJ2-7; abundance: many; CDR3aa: CSVLFGGPPGYEQYF; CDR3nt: TGCAGCGTTCTTTTCGGGGGGCCCCCTGGGTACGAGCAGTACTTC
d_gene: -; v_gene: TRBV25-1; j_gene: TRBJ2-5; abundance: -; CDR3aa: CASSDKRQETQYF; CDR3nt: TGTGCCAGCAGTGACAAAAGACAAGAGACCCAGTACTTC
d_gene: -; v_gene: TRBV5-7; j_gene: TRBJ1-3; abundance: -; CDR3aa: CASSLKGMMRSGNTIYF; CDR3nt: TGTGCCAGCAGCTTGAAGGGTATGATGAGGTCTGGAAACACCATATATTTT
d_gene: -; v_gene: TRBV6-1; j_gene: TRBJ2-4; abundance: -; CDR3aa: CASSEVWGMLAKNIQYF; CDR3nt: TGTGCCAGCAGTGAAGTATGGGGAATGCTAGCCAAAAACATTCAGTACTTC
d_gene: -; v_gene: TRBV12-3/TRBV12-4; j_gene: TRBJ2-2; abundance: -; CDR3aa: CASSTLLGTGELFF; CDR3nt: TGTGCCAGCAGCACCTTACTAGGGACCGGGGAGCTGTTTTTT
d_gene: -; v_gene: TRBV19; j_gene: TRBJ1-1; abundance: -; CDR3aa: CASRVSGGTEAFF; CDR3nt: TGTGCCAGTAGAGTGTCGGGGGGCACTGAAGCTTTCTTT
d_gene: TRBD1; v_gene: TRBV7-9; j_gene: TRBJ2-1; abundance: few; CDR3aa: CASSLKGGQGKFF; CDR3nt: TGTGCCAGCAGCTTAAAAGGGGGACAGGGAAAGTTCTTC